The T cell receptor beta chain under discussion was sequenced for a study of blood T cell repertoires in COVID-19. Study-wide context: Whether acute or convalescent, the COVID-19 samples came from the United States, Italy and Spain.

V was clipped by 6 bases and J by 0 bases; unmatched bases: 1. Germline CDR1 is MNHEY and CDR2 is SVGAGI. CDR3 length: 13 residues. Clones were read by immunoSEQ multiplex PCR, and TCRdb kept only the in-frame ones, dropping some. The table includes 75,000 to 90,000 clones, about 82% detected once. What was sequenced was peripheral blood. This TCR came from an older man with active or convalescent COVID-19. This chain joins TRBV6-5 and TRBJ2-5; 7 positions agree with TRBD2. CDR3 in DNA: TGTGCCAGCAGCGGGACTAACCAAGAGACCCAGTACTTC. Its translation is CASSGTNQETQYF.